This T cell receptor beta chain was identified during a study of control samples from healthy donors and cancer patients (dated by TCRdb to about 2020). For CDR1 and CDR2, the germline V gene lists SGHTA and FQGNSA. The CDR3 measures 14 amino acids from cysteine to phenylalanine. Left in the record is the CDR3 DNA by itself, 42 bases read in frame from the first base. The junction shows trimming of 5 bases on V and 4 bases on J, and the gene matches do not reach 4 bases of it. For this clone: Its cognate antigen has yet to be identified. Per-base quality was not reported, and no clone a single base away is much larger than it.

The protocol used for the library was the immunoSEQ multiplex PCR assay. Entries here come from immuneACCESS through TCRdb and include only in-frame sequences with V and J called. Some clones fail to appear in such tables; in the studies checked, an unresolved V gene covers under half of the shortfall, and the cause of the remainder is unknown. This sample holds around 120,000 clones; about 95% were observed only once. The top ten clones comprise about 4% of the sample. The sequencing input was blood. The sequence links TRBV7-2 to TRBJ1-1; 10 nucleotides in the junction match TRBD1. This TCR was sampled from a man aged 30 to 39 in good health. Here the CDR3 is given as CASSPTGGGTEAFF. The sequenced DNA is TGTGCCAGCAGCCCGACAGGGGGCGGCACTGAAGCTTTCTTT.